The 26 T cell receptor beta chains listed next were all sequenced from one sample in a study of blood T cells in healthy people across ages. The use of a sample-barcoded 5' primer and a J-beta primer mix characterized a second PCR of about 6 to 11 cycles. TCRdb recomputed calls from the 5' RACE reads with MiXCR, one row per CDR3 protein. This table holds more than 1 million distinct CDR3 sequences, over 35% found once. Source material: blood. The source of these receptors is a woman aged 55 to 70 in good health.

This clonotype appeared once. This could be a read error, since a much larger clone is one nucleotide away. The chain employs TRBV28 and TRBJ2-7; D gene unclear. The length of the CDR3 is 15 residues. The germline V gene encodes CDR1 MDHEN and CDR2 SYDVKM. In nucleotides, the CDR3 is TGTGTCAGCAGCCCGAGTTTGGGCAGGTCCTACGAGCAGTACTTC. Protein sequence: CVSSPSLGRSYEQYF. The entire variable domain, with the rest obtained from reference TRBV28 and TRBJ2-7, is as follows: DVKVTQSSRYLVKRTGEKVFLECVQDMDHENMFWYRQDPGLGLRLIYFSYDVKMKEKGDIPEGYSVSREKKERFSLILESASTNQTSMYLCVSSPSLGRSYEQYFGPGTRLTVT.

V usage is TRBV29-1 and J usage is TRBJ1-3; TRBD1 matches at 8 bases. In germline, CDR1 is SQVTM, CDR2 ANQGSEA. Trimming cost V 6 bases and J 2 bases; bases outside gene matches: 6. The CDR3 runs to 14 residues. DNA of the CDR3: TGCAGCGTCGGATTGGGACAGGCTGGAAACACCATATATTTT. This codes for CSVGLGQAGNTIYF. The whole variable domain, filled in from reference TRBV29-1 and TRBJ1-3, reads SAVISQKPSRDICQRGTSLTIQCQVDSQVTMMFWYRQQPGQSLTLIATANQGSEATYESGFVIDKFPISRPNLTFSTLTVSNMSPEDSSIYLCSVGLGQAGNTIYFGEGSWLTVV.

The chain carries TRBV6-5 and TRBJ1-4; TRBD1 matches at 11 bases. CDR1 is MNHEY, CDR2 SVGAGI, per germline. This CDR3 contains 18 residues. V was pared by 4 bases and J by 5 bases, with 12 bases of the junction left unmatched. CDR3 DNA: TGTGCCAGCAGTTCGAGGACAGGGGGCGCTTGGAGGAATGAAAAACTGTTTTTT. Protein product: CASSSRTGGAWRNEKLFF.

The rearrangement uses TRBV20-1 and TRBJ2-7; possibly TRBD2 for D (6 bases). Germline V lookup: CDR1 DFQATT, CDR2 SNEGSKA (reference sequence). V was trimmed by 0 bases and J by 8 bases, leaving 11 bases between them. The length of the CDR3 is 12 residues. CDR3 amino acids: CSAREGLLKQYF. The DNA of the CDR3 is TGCAGTGCTAGAGAGGGACTTCTCAAGCAGTACTTC.

The chain couples TRBV12-3 or TRBV12-4 to TRBJ2-1; D is ambiguous. V shed 0 bases and J shed 12 bases, with 9 bases lying between them. The CDR3 has 12 residues. The CDR3, as DNA: TGTGCCAGCAGTTTAGCTGTAGAAAGGCAGTTCTTC. The encoded protein is CASSLAVERQFF.

The chain combines TRBV20-1 with TRBJ2-5; 9 nucleotides line up with TRBD2. The V gene end was trimmed by 4 bases and the J gene end by 2 bases; junction bases not matched to a gene: 2. The germline gives CDR1 DFQATT, CDR2 SNEGSKA (reference sequence). CDR3 length: 13 residues. The CDR3 DNA follows: TGCAGTGCTAAGACTAGCGGTCAAGAGACCCAGTACTTC. It is translated as CSAKTSGQETQYF.

This clonotype was seen a handful of times. The chain has TRBV14 and TRBJ2-5, with D perhaps matching TRBD1 or TRBD2 (5 bases each). The CDR3 totals 12 residues. Trimming took off 8 bases at V and 11 bases at J, with 18 bases between the two ends. Germline values: CDR1 SGHDN, CDR2 FVKESK. The CDR3 protein is CASRDENWEQYF. As DNA, the CDR3 is TGTGCCAGCCGGGACGAAAACTGGGAGCAGTACTTC.

The chain combines TRBV5-5 with TRBJ1-2; 11 bases match TRBD1. Germline CDR1 and CDR2: SGHKS and YYEKEE (reference sequence). This CDR3 spans 13 amino acids. J gave up 8 bases and V 3 bases, and 3 bases lay outside the gene matches. CDR3 DNA sequence: TGTGCCAGCAGCTGGGACAGGGGGTCCGGCTACACCTTC. It encodes CASSWDRGSGYTF.

In its sample, this clonotype was seen once. The CDR3 coding sequence is TGTGCCAGCAGCAAATCGGAGCTGCGGACAGGGGGTGGCTACACCTTC. The encoded protein is CASSKSELRTGGGYTF. V is TRBV21-1 and J is TRBJ1-2; the table gives TRBD1 as D, unverified against the DNA. TRBV21-1 is designated a pseudogene. This CDR3 spans 16 amino acids.

The gene calls are TRBV10-3 and TRBJ2-1, with TRBD1 identical over 9 bases. V lost 8 bases, J lost 5 bases, and 10 bases stayed unmatched. There are 15 residues in the CDR3. Germline V gene data show CDR1 as ENHRY and CDR2 as SYGVKD. The CDR3 coding sequence is TGTGCCATCGGAGTTTTGGGACAGGGAAACAATGAGCAGTTCTTC. Translating gives CAIGVLGQGNNEQFF.

The rearrangement uses TRBV24-1 and TRBJ2-1, with D hard to call. V was pared by 4 bases and J by 5 bases, with 5 bases between. Germline assignment: CDR1 KGHDR and CDR2 SFDVKD. CDR3 size: 12 residues. As DNA, the CDR3 is TGTGCCACCAGTGACCCACACAATGAGCAGTTCTTC. Its protein product is CATSDPHNEQFF.

The chain is built from TRBV7-2 and TRBJ2-5; D perhaps matches TRBD1 (5 bases). CDR3 length equals 17 residues. Trimming took 5 bases from V and 5 from J, leaving 24 bases between them. Germline-derived CDR1 and CDR2 are SGHTA and FQGNSA. The CDR3 sequence: CASSPLGAAARTETQYF. The CDR3 DNA is TGTGCCAGCAGCCCGCTAGGGGCCGCGGCTAGGACCGAGACCCAGTACTTC.

The V gene is TRBV7-8, the J gene TRBJ2-1; TRBD1 might be the D (5 bases). The CDR3 runs 13 residues. Germline lookup yields CDR1 SGHVS and CDR2 FQNEAQ. Trimming took 1 base from V and 12 from J, leaving 13 bases between them. CDR3 loop: CASSLGQGHTQFF. As DNA, the CDR3 is TGTGCCAGCAGCTTAGGGCAGGGCCATACGCAGTTCTTC.

The V and J genes are TRBV27 and TRBJ2-7; 9 positions match TRBD2. V lost 5 bases, J lost 2 bases, and 10 bases stayed unmatched. Germline-derived CDR1 and CDR2 are MNHEY and SMNVEV (reference sequence). The CDR3 contains 16 residues. The CDR3 nucleotides read TGTGCCAGCAGTACCCAATCTAGCGGGATCCCCTACGAGCAGTACTTC. The encoded protein is CASSTQSSGIPYEQYF.

The rearrangement joins TRBV2 to TRBJ1-1; 8 bases match TRBD1. There are 14 residues in the CDR3. After removal of 5 bases from V and 5 bases from J, the junction contained 7 bases not matched to a gene. Germline V lookup: CDR1 SNHLY, CDR2 FYNNEI. The CDR3 spells CASSQDRERTEAFF. CDR3 bases: TGTGCCAGCAGTCAGGACAGGGAAAGAACTGAAGCTTTCTTT. The variable domain in full, completed from reference TRBV2 and TRBJ1-1, reads EPEVTQTPSHQVTQMGQEVILRCVPISNHLYFYWYRQILGQKVEFLVSFYNNEISEKSEIFDDQFSVERPDGSNFTLKIRSTKLEDSAMYFCASSQDRERTEAFFGQGTRLTVV.

The rearrangement links TRBV9 to TRBJ2-1, with TRBD2 matching 9 bases. Looked up from germline, CDR1 is SGDLS and CDR2 is YYNGEE. The CDR3 extends over 15 amino acids. J lost 7 bases, V lost 0 bases, and 5 bases had no gene match. CDR3 amino acids: CASSVGSGSLNEQFF. The CDR3 coding sequence is TGTGCCAGCAGCGTAGGTAGCGGGAGCCTTAATGAGCAGTTCTTC.

The gene calls are TRBV10-3 and TRBJ2-1; 8 nucleotides line up with TRBD1. The V segment lost 10 bases and the J segment 4 bases; nucleotides outside the gene matches: 9. Germline V gene lookup returns CDR1 ENHRY and CDR2 SYGVKD. The CDR3 totals 14 residues. The CDR3 sequence is CATTPGQAYNEQFF. The CDR3 nucleotides are TGTGCCACTACTCCGGGACAGGCGTACAATGAGCAGTTCTTC.

This clonotype came up a few times. The genes are TRBV10-1 and TRBJ2-7; possibly TRBD2 for D (5 bases). V was pared by 5 bases and J by 5 bases, with 13 bases between. This CDR3 spans 13 amino acids. Germline lookup yields CDR1 WNHNN and CDR2 SYGVQD (reference sequence). Here the CDR3 DNA reads TGCGCCAGCAGTACCGGGAACCTCGACGAGCAGTACTTC. Encoded protein: CASSTGNLDEQYF.

For the CDR3, the DNA is TGTGCCAGCAGCTCGCTCGGGACTAGCCGTCAATCCTACGAGCAGTACTTC. Translation: CASSSLGTSRQSYEQYF. The rearrangement links TRBV5-5 to TRBJ2-7, with 9 bases matching TRBD2. This CDR3 has 17 amino acids. CDR1 SGHKS and CDR2 YYEKEE come from the germline V gene (reference sequence). The ends lost 3 bases at V and 1 base at J; junction bases unmatched: 11.

This clonotype has only one observation. The V gene is TRBV5-4, the J gene TRBJ2-1, with 8 bases lining up with TRBD2. V dropped 4 bases and J dropped 2; count of bases not matched to a gene: 2. CDR3 length: 14 amino acids. Germline CDR1 is SGHNT and CDR2 is YYREEE (reference sequence). The CDR3 loop reads CASSPREAYNEQFF. The CDR3 nucleotides are TGTGCCAGCAGCCCGCGGGAGGCCTACAATGAGCAGTTCTTC. The complete variable domain, with remaining parts taken from reference TRBV5-4 and TRBJ2-1, reads ETGVTQSPTHLIKTRGQQVTLRCSSQSGHNTVSWYQQALGQGPQFIFQYYREEENGRGNFPPRFSGLQFPNYSSELNVNALELDDSALYLCASSPREAYNEQFFGPGTRLTVL.

This clonotype was counted between two and nine times. The chain employs TRBV6-5 and TRBJ2-7; 12 bases line up with TRBD2. The CDR3 runs 17 residues. V shed 2 bases, J shed 5 bases, and the junction held 10 bases outside the gene matches. The germline CDR1 and CDR2 sequences are MNHEY and SVGAGI. In DNA form, the CDR3 reads TGTGCCAGCAGTTACAGGCCCGGACTAGCGGGAAGCCACGAGCAGTACTTC. This gives the protein CASSYRPGLAGSHEQYF.

The rearrangement joins TRBV6-1 to TRBJ1-1; D is possibly TRBD1 (6 bases). The CDR3 has 17 amino acids. Deletions cut 6 bases from V and 0 bases from J, with 20 bases between. Germline V lookup: CDR1 MNHNS, CDR2 SASEGT. The CDR3 nucleotides are TGTGCCAGCAGACAAAGAGGAGGACAGAGCATGAACACTGAAGCTTTCTTT. Its translation: CASRQRGGQSMNTEAFF.

This clonotype was detected only a few times. The chain joins TRBV4-1 to TRBJ2-7; no firm D call. Germline V CDR1 and CDR2: MGHRA, YSYEKL. V was trimmed by 2 bases and J by 1 base, leaving 12 bases between them. The CDR3 totals 15 residues. CDR3 in amino acids: CASSQRGHGSYEQYF. In DNA, the CDR3 is TGCGCCAGCAGCCAACGTGGGCACGGTTCCTACGAGCAGTACTTC.

This chain joins TRBV10-3 and TRBJ2-7; D might be TRBD1 (5 bases). V lost 5 bases and J 2 bases, leaving 19 bases between the germline ends. Germline V CDR1 and CDR2: ENHRY, SYGVKD. The CDR3 runs to 16 residues. The CDR3 coding sequence is TGTGCCATCAGTACTGCTGGGGCAGCCGAAGCCTACGAGCAGTACTTC. Its protein is CAISTAGAAEAYEQYF.

The CDR3 nucleotides are TGTGCCATCAGCTCAGGTGCAGGAGATACGCAGTATTTT. This codes for CAISSGAGDTQYF. This sequence joins TRBV10-3 and TRBJ2-3; D call uncertain. The CDR3 loop spans 13 amino acids. V was pared by 6 bases and J by 5 bases, with 12 bases between. Per germline, CDR1 ENHRY and CDR2 SYGVKD.

This clonotype was counted only a few times. The CDR3: CASSQRTEKLFF. The CDR3 DNA reads as TGTGCCAGCAGCCAGAGGACAGAGAAACTGTTTTTT. V is TRBV4-2 and J is TRBJ1-4; possible D gene TRBD1, 6 bases. In germline, CDR1 is LGHNA, CDR2 YNFKEQ. V shed 3 bases and J shed 11 bases, with 10 bases lying between them. This CDR3 comprises 12 residues.